What follows are 13 T cell receptor beta chains derived from one specimen sequenced in a study of cytomegalovirus exposure and HLA in healthy donors. The primer mix had 60 Vbeta and 13 Jbeta primers. Here immunoSEQ multiplex PCR was the method, and the copy in TCRdb shows in-frame clones only, minus some. The sample consists of under 150,000 clones, about three quarters of them appearing once. Sequencing was carried out using PBMCs. These receptors originate from a human donor in good health.

This clone was seen once. The rearrangement uses TRBV27 and TRBJ1-6, with 7 bases fitting TRBD1. Per germline, CDR1 MNHEY and CDR2 SMNVEV (reference sequence). The CDR3 runs to 18 residues. With V trimmed by 6 bases and J by 7 bases, 18 bases remained unmatched. This CDR3 is CASSPRGPTGPSNSPLHF. The CDR3 DNA reads as TGTGCCAGCAGCCCGAGAGGACCGACAGGGCCCAGCAATTCACCCCTCCACTTT.

The rearrangement links TRBV7-9 to TRBJ2-2; 8 nucleotides match TRBD1. The CDR3 runs to 14 residues. J gave up 6 bases and V 4 bases, and 4 bases lay outside the gene matches. Per germline, CDR1 SEHNR and CDR2 FQNEAQ (reference sequence). The chain's CDR3 is CASSSQGVAGELFF. The CDR3 DNA reads TGTGCCAGCAGCTCACAGGGGGTCGCCGGGGAGCTGTTTTTT.

This clone was detected only a few times. The V gene is TRBV6-6, the J gene TRBJ1-3, with 7 bases identical to TRBD1. Trimming took 11 bases from V and 1 from J; bases not matched to a gene: 2. Looked up from germline, CDR1 is MNHNY and CDR2 is SVGAGI (reference sequence). CDR3 size: 12 residues. CDR3 nucleotides: TGTGCCGGACAGGATTCTGGAAACACCATATATTTT. This gives the protein CAGQDSGNTIYF.

In this sample, this clone turned up a few times. The chain joins TRBV27 to TRBJ1-5; D uncertain. V dropped 5 bases and J dropped 6 bases, with 11 bases sitting between them. The CDR3 length is 13 residues. Germline CDR1 MNHEY, CDR2 SMNVEV (reference sequence). CDR3 in amino acids: CASSVRGGQPQHF. Here the CDR3 DNA reads TGTGCCAGCAGTGTCAGAGGAGGTCAGCCCCAGCATTTT.

This clone was picked up a small number of times. The V call is TRBV5-1, the J call TRBJ2-7; 7 bases align to TRBD1. V lost 3 bases and J lost 3; bases outside the gene matches: 6. The germline CDR1 and CDR2 sequences are SGHRS and YFSETQ. The CDR3 length is 14 residues. CDR3 residues: CASSWGQSNYEQYF. CDR3 bases: TGCGCCAGCAGCTGGGGACAGTCTAACTACGAGCAGTACTTC.

This clone was observed once. V gene TRBV5-8 combines with J gene TRBJ2-1, with D possibly matching TRBD1 (6 bases). The CDR3 extends over 16 amino acids. Trimming removed 2 bases from V and 7 bases from J, with 19 bases in between. CDR1 is SGHTS and CDR2 is YDEGEE in the germline V gene. CDR3 coding DNA: TGTGCCAGCAGCTTCTACTCCGGACAGAGTCCAAATGAGCAGTTCTTC. It translates to CASSFYSGQSPNEQFF.

The gene calls are TRBV7-9 and TRBJ2-1; 7 bases agree with TRBD1. This CDR3 has 15 amino acids. Germline V gene data show CDR1 as SEHNR and CDR2 as FQNEAQ (reference sequence). The V segment lost 6 bases and the J segment 8 bases; nucleotides outside the gene matches: 13. CDR3 nucleotides: TGTGCCAGCAGTGGAGAGGCAGGGGGATCGGATGAGCAGTTCTTC. This sequence encodes CASSGEAGGSDEQFF.

This chain joins TRBV5-4 and TRBJ2-5; TRBD2 agrees at 7 bases. Per the germline V gene, CDR1 is SGHNT and CDR2 is YYREEE (reference sequence). Trimming removed 4 bases from V and 4 bases from J; junction bases left unmatched: 1. This CDR3 comprises 12 residues. In DNA, the CDR3 is TGTGCCAGCAGCGGGGGGGTAGAGACCCAGTACTTC. Translation gives CASSGGVETQYF.

The chain couples TRBV6-6 to TRBJ1-1; D is unresolved. Trimming took off 0 bases at V and 6 bases at J, with 8 bases between the two ends. Germline CDR1 and CDR2: MNHNY and SVGAGI (reference sequence). This CDR3 spans 13 amino acids. CDR3 DNA: TGTGCCAGCAGTTACTCGGCTGGGCCTGAAGCTTTCTTT. As protein: CASSYSAGPEAFF.

V gene TRBV7-6 combines with J gene TRBJ2-5; 10 nucleotides align to TRBD2. V shed 1 base, J shed 5 bases, and the junction held 10 bases outside the gene matches. Germline V gene sequence: CDR1 SGHVS, CDR2 FNYEAQ. This CDR3 has 17 amino acids. The CDR3 sequence: CASSLVISGGPMETQYF. CDR3 DNA sequence: TGTGCCAGCAGCTTAGTCATTAGCGGGGGGCCCATGGAGACCCAGTACTTC.

The V and J genes are TRBV20-1 and TRBJ2-7; 9 positions match TRBD2. CDR1 DFQATT and CDR2 SNEGSKA come from the germline V gene (reference sequence). The CDR3 spans 11 residues. Unmatched junction bases numbered 2, after V lost 7 bases and J lost 4 bases. Here the CDR3 reads CSVSGGYEQYF. The CDR3 region has the DNA TGCAGTGTTAGCGGGGGATACGAGCAGTACTTC.

The gene calls are TRBV7-9 and TRBJ1-4; D call uncertain. CDR3 length: 12 residues. V was pared by 6 bases and J by 5 bases, with 7 bases between. From germline, CDR1 is SEHNR and CDR2 FQNEAQ (reference sequence). The CDR3 sequence is CASRPGNEKLFF. The CDR3 nucleotides are TGTGCCAGCAGACCCGGGAATGAAAAACTGTTTTTT. The variable domain in full, with the rest retrieved from reference TRBV7-9 and TRBJ1-4, is DTGVSQNPRHKITKRGQNVTFRCDPISEHNRLYWYRQTLGQGPEFLTYFQNEAQLEKSRLLSDRFSAERPKGSFSTLEIQRTEQGDSAMYLCASRPGNEKLFFGSGTQLSVL.

The chain uses TRBV6-1 and TRBJ2-1, with unresolved D. Trimming took 6 bases from V and 0 from J, leaving 6 bases between them. The germline CDR1 and CDR2 sequences are MNHNS and SASEGT. There are 13 residues in the CDR3. CDR3 region: CASRLSSYNEQFF. CDR3 DNA: TGTGCCAGCAGGTTGAGCTCCTACAATGAGCAGTTCTTC.